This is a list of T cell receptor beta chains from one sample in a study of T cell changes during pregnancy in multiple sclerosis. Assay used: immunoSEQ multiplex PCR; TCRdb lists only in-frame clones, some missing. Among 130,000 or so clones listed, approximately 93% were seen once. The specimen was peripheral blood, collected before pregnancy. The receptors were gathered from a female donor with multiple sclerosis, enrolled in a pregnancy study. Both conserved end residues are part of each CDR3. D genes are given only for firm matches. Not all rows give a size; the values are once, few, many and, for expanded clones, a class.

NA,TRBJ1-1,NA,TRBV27,CASSWKGMNTEAFF,TGTGCCAGCAGTTGGAAGGGGATGAACACTGAAGCTTTCTTT
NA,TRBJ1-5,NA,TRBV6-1,CASSVPSSNQPQHF,TGTGCCAGCAGTGTACCTAGTAGCAATCAGCCCCAGCATTTT
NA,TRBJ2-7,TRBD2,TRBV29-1,CSVEGGGDEQYF,TGCAGCGTTGAAGGGGGGGGTGACGAGCAGTACTTC
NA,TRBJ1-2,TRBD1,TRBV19,CASSADSGGWDGYTF,TGTGCCAGTAGTGCCGACTCAGGGGGCTGGGATGGCTACACCTTC
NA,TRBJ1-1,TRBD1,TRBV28,CASRPDRANTEAFF,TGTGCCAGCAGGCCGGACAGGGCAAACACTGAAGCTTTCTTT
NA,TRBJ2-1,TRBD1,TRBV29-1,CSVEGRGSYNEQFF,TGCAGCGTTGAAGGCAGGGGGTCCTACAATGAGCAGTTCTTC
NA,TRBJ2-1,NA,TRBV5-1,CASSPSGQLSFYNEQFF,TGCGCCAGCAGCCCGTCCGGACAGTTGAGCTTCTACAATGAGCAGTTCTTC
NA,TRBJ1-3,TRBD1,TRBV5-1,CASSKDRASGNTIYF,TGCGCCAGCAGCAAGGACAGGGCCTCTGGAAACACCATATATTTT
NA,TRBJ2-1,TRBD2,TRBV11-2,CASSPAGWEQFF,TGTGCCAGCAGCCCAGCGGGGTGGGAGCAGTTCTTC
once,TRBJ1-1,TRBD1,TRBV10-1,CASSESGTGHNTEAFF,TGCGCCAGCAGTGAGTCCGGGACAGGTCATAACACTGAAGCTTTCTTT
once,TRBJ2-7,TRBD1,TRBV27,CASSPDRGMTYEQYF,TGTGCCAGCAGTCCCGACAGGGGGATGACCTACGAGCAGTACTTC
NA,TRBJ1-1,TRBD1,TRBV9,CASSAQGAGEAFF,TGTGCCAGCAGCGCGCAGGGGGCTGGAGAAGCTTTCTTT
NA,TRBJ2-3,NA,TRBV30,CAWSARAVLTDTQYF,TGTGCCTGGAGTGCAAGAGCGGTATTGACAGATACGCAGTATTTT
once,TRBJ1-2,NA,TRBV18,CASSPSGVGDYGYTF,TGTGCCAGCTCACCATCAGGGGTCGGTGACTATGGCTACACCTTC
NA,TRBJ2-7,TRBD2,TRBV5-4,CASSLGGTSYEQYF,TGTGCCAGCAGCTTGGGTGGGACTAGCTACGAGCAGTACTTC
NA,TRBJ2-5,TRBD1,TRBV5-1,CASSEGQGKETQYF,TGCGCCAGCAGCGAGGGACAGGGTAAAGAGACCCAGTACTTC
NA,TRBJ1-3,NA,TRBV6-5,CASSHRRSGNTIYF,TGTGCCAGCAGCCACAGGCGCTCTGGAAACACCATATATTTT
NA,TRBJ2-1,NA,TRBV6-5,CASSYGLYNEQFF,TGTGCCAGCAGTTACGGTCTATACAATGAGCAGTTCTTC
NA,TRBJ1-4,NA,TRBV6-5,CASSYARELSQLFF,TGTGCCAGCAGTTACGCCCGCGAACTTAGTCAACTGTTTTTT
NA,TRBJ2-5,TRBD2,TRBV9,CASSRGGAEETQYF,TGTGCCAGCAGTCGCGGGGGGGCTGAAGAGACCCAGTACTTC
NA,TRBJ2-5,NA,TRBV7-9,CASSLGSGETQYF,TGTGCCAGCAGCTTAGGCAGCGGGGAGACCCAGTACTTC
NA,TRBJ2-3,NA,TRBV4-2,CASSQERGDTQYF,TGTGCCAGCAGCCAAGAACGAGGCGATACGCAGTATTTT
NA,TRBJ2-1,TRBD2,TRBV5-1,CASGGAGVNEQFF,TGCGCCAGCGGAGGAGCGGGGGTCAATGAGCAGTTCTTC
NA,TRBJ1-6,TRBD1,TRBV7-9,CASSFRDRDNSPLHF,TGTGCCAGCAGCTTCCGGGACAGGGATAATTCACCCCTCCACTTT
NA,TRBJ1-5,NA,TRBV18,CASSPGGGNQPQHF,TGTGCCAGCTCACCGGGGGGGGGCAATCAGCCCCAGCATTTT
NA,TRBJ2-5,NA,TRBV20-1,CSAKWEETQYF,TGCAGTGCCAAATGGGAGGAGACCCAGTACTTC
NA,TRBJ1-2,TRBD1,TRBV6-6,CASSYSTGGIGGYTF,TGTGCCAGCAGTTACTCGACAGGGGGCATCGGTGGCTACACCTTC
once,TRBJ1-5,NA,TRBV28,CASTDAPGLGNQPQHF,TGTGCCAGCACCGATGCCCCGGGTCTCGGCAATCAGCCCCAGCATTTT
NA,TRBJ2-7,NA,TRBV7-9,CASSLVFPGTSLNEQYF,TGTGCCAGCAGCTTAGTATTCCCGGGAACCTCCCTCAACGAGCAGTACTTC